These 14 T cell receptor beta chains were sequenced from one sample in a study of cytomegalovirus exposure and HLA in healthy donors. Primers for the PCR totalled 60 Vbeta and 13 Jbeta. Method: immunoSEQ multiplex PCR; TCRdb's copy keeps in-frame clones and lacks some. The sample holds 160,000 or so clones; about 80% are singletons and the top ten take roughly 0.64%. Sequenced sample: PBMCs. These receptors were obtained from a woman in her thirties or forties in good health and CMV-seronegative.

The chain has TRBV18 and TRBJ2-3; D might be TRBD2 (6 bases). In germline, CDR1 is KGHSH, CDR2 LQKENI. This CDR3 has 13 residues. V was cut by 8 bases and J by 4 bases, with 13 bases left in between. The CDR3: CASLYSSADTQYF. The CDR3 coding sequence is TGTGCCAGCCTCTACTCTAGCGCAGATACGCAGTATTTT.

This clone occurred once. The CDR3 loop is CAISETGSNSPLHF. In DNA form, the CDR3 reads TGTGCCATCAGTGAGACAGGGTCTAATTCACCCCTCCACTTT. The J gene is TRBJ1-6, the V gene TRBV10-3, with D possibly TRBD1 on 6 matching bases. CDR1 is ENHRY and CDR2 is SYGVKD in the germline V gene. This CDR3 region has 14 residues. V was shortened by 2 bases and J by 6 bases, with 8 bases between the two germline ends.

This clone has more than one count but fewer than ten. This CDR3 reads CASSPDSKNQPQHF. Written as DNA, the CDR3 is TGTGCCAGCAGTCCAGACTCTAAAAATCAGCCCCAGCATTTT. The J gene is TRBJ1-5, the V gene TRBV5-5; D unresolved. CDR3 length equals 14 residues. CDR1 SGHKS and CDR2 YYEKEE come from the germline V gene (reference sequence). Trimming pared 5 bases from V and 4 bases from J, leaving 13 bases between.

The chain uses TRBV7-6 and TRBJ2-3, with D tentatively TRBD2 (6 bases). Germline assignment: CDR1 SGHVS and CDR2 FNYEAQ. Trimming pared 1 base from V and 5 bases from J, leaving 10 bases between. The CDR3 length is 14 residues. Written as DNA, the CDR3 is TGTGCCAGCAGCTTAGGTCCAGCGGGAGATACGCAGTATTTT. Its translation: CASSLGPAGDTQYF.

Points on this clone: Other nucleotide sequences in the sample specify the same CDR3. The chain is built from TRBV30 and TRBJ2-7; tentative D call: TRBD1 (6 bases). Trimming removed 0 bases at V and 4 bases at J, with 10 bases between. Germline CDR1 and CDR2: GTSNPN and SVGIG (reference sequence). The CDR3 runs 13 residues. The CDR3 loop reads CAWSVGQGYEQYF. CDR3 DNA sequence: TGTGCCTGGAGTGTTGGCCAGGGGTACGAGCAGTACTTC.

The chain employs TRBV7-3 and TRBJ1-1; TRBD1 agrees at 8 bases. The trim removed 4 bases at V and 4 bases at J, leaving 8 bases unmatched. Germline V lookup: CDR1 SGHTA, CDR2 FQGTGA. This CDR3 spans 15 amino acids. CDR3 nucleotides: TGTGCCAGCAGCTCTGATAACAGGGGGAGCACTGAAGCTTTCTTT. Encoded protein: CASSSDNRGSTEAFF.

V usage is TRBV27 and J usage is TRBJ1-5; no clear D gene. This CDR3 contains 14 residues. Deletions cut 3 bases from V and 2 bases from J, with 8 bases between. Germline V gene data show CDR1 as MNHEY and CDR2 as SMNVEV (reference sequence). The CDR3 coding sequence is TGTGCCAGCAGTTTTAGCGGGGGCAATCAGCCCCAGCATTTT. This codes for CASSFSGGNQPQHF.

A word on this clone: Mismatch with germline at one junction end may stem from a read error. V gene TRBV7-7 combines with J gene TRBJ1-3; 7 nucleotides match TRBD1. In germline, CDR1 is SSHAT, CDR2 FNYEAQ (reference sequence). The CDR3 sequence is 20 residues long. CDR3: CASSVVVAGQTRTSGNTIYF. DNA for the CDR3: TGTGCTAGCAGCGTTGTCGTAGCGGGACAGACAAGAACCTCTGGAAACACCATATATTTT.

This clone appeared a few times. The chain joins TRBV27 to TRBJ1-1; the D gene is possibly TRBD1 (5 bases). The CDR3 has 11 amino acids. Germline CDR1 is MNHEY and CDR2 is SMNVEV (reference sequence). V lost 7 bases and J lost 7, with 10 bases in between. DNA for the CDR3: TGTGCCAGCACGGGGGGGGATGAAGCTTTCTTT. Its translation is CASTGGDEAFF.

This chain joins TRBV27 and TRBJ2-1, with a possible D match to TRBD1 (5 bases). V lost 2 bases to trimming and J lost 5 bases, with 7 bases between them. CDR3 size: 13 residues. Looked up from germline, CDR1 is MNHEY and CDR2 is SMNVEV (reference sequence). Here the CDR3 reads CASSLRGNNEQFF. CDR3 in DNA: TGTGCCAGCAGTTTAAGGGGCAACAATGAGCAGTTCTTC.

This rearrangement joins TRBV10-3 to TRBJ2-3; D might be TRBD2 (5 bases). This CDR3 is 13 amino acids long. Trimming left V 11 bases short and J 0 bases short, with 12 bases between. Germline V lookup: CDR1 ENHRY, CDR2 SYGVKD. In DNA form, the CDR3 reads TGTGCCCACGGTCGGGGTAGCACAGATACGCAGTATTTT. It codes for CAHGRGSTDTQYF.

The rearrangement joins TRBV4-3 to TRBJ2-1; 10 bases match TRBD2. V trimming: 0 bases; J trimming: 5 bases; junction bases outside the gene matches: 4. The germline gives CDR1 LGHNA, CDR2 YSLEER. The CDR3 extends over 16 amino acids. In DNA form, the CDR3 reads TGCGCCAGCAGCCAAGACGGGGGGACTAGCGACAATGAGCAGTTCTTC. This sequence encodes CASSQDGGTSDNEQFF.

This clone was counted between two and nine times. The chain couples TRBV10-3 to TRBJ2-5; weak D call: TRBD1 (5 bases). The germline V gene has CDR1 ENHRY and CDR2 SYGVKD. V was pared by 5 bases and J by 1 base, with 8 bases between. CDR3 length: 13 residues. CDR3 amino acids: CAISSTVQETQYF. The CDR3, as DNA: TGTGCCATCAGTTCGACAGTCCAAGAGACCCAGTACTTC.

The chain recombines TRBV27 with TRBJ1-2, with a tentative D call TRBD1 (6 bases). CDR3 size: 13 residues. Germline V lookup: CDR1 MNHEY, CDR2 SMNVEV (reference sequence). The V and J ends lost 2 bases and 3 bases respectively, with 7 bases between them. CDR3 nucleotide sequence: TGTGCCAGCAGTTTAGGACAGCACTATGGCTACACCTTC. It translates to CASSLGQHYGYTF.